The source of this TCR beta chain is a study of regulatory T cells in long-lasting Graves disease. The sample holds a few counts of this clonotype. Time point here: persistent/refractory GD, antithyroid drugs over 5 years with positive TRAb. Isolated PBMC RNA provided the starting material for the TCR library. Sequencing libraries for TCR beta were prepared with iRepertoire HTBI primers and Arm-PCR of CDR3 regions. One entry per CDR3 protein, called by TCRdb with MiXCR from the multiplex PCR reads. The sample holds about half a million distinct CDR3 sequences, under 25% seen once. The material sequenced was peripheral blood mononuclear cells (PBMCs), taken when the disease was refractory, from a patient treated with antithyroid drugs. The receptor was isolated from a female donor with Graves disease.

CDR3 in amino acids: CASSRDDDAEAFF. The CDR3 region has the DNA TGTGCCAGCTCCCGGGACGACGACGCTGAAGCTTTCTTT. The chain uses TRBV18 and TRBJ1-1; a weak D match, TRBD1 (5 bases). In germline, CDR1 is KGHSH, CDR2 LQKENI. The CDR3 consists of 13 residues. Trimming took off 6 bases at V and 6 bases at J, with 14 bases between the two ends.